This T cell receptor (beta chain) was captured in a study of beta chain features in type 1 diabetes (dated 2018 in TCRdb). A note on the overall study: No differences in mean age, gender distribution, total cell number or subset yield were found between patients and healthy donors. Across all samples, 107,917,701 sorted cells were examined, and cell number per subset correlated strongly with RNA yield. The study compared the TCRB repertoires of sorted circulating CD4+ T cell subsets in recently diagnosed type 1 diabetes patients with those in matched healthy donors. Naive and central memory subsets were obtained from all 30 or so donors, but regulatory and stem cell-like memory subsets were isolated from only 8 patients and roughly eight healthy donors. On the study overall, not on this receptor specifically: Because the HLA sub-analyses included only small numbers of individuals, any influence of HLA type on TCRB rearrangement was left unresolved. A moderate but significant shortening of TCRB CDR3 length was observed in type 1 diabetes patients in all four CD4+ subsets. PCR might favor shorter templates, but patient and control samples were amplified and corrected together, so any skew would affect both groups equally. The naive, central memory and regulatory TCRB repertoires appeared to resemble one another more closely among patients than among healthy donors. At VDJ recombination sites, type 1 diabetes patients had fewer insertions and more deleted nucleotides, which implies abnormalities in thymic rearrangement. Because cDNA was sequenced instead of genomic DNA, activated cells with high expression could be over-represented, although the groups did not differ in activation or CD3 levels.

From V the trimming removes 10 bases and from J it removes 5 bases, while the gene matches leave 4 bases of the junction unaccounted for. From a lookup of the germline V gene (reference sequence), CDR1 and CDR2 are SEHNR and FQNEAQ. Spanning cysteine to phenylalanine, the CDR3 consists of 12 amino acids. The retained sequence is limited to the CDR3, 36 bases, with the frame set at the first base. The High Capacity cDNA Reverse Transcription Kit was used to reverse transcribe all of the isolated RNA, meaning that expressed TCRB transcripts were what got sequenced. Deep immunoSEQ sequencing was performed on naive, central memory and regulatory T cell samples, with an average of roughly 3.5 million total reads per sample. Sorted cells were lysed in RLT buffer, and RNA was extracted using DNase-treated RNeasy Micro or Mini kits according to cell number. To prevent cross-contamination, every cell subset was processed on its own, while patient and healthy donor samples were processed together. TCRB sequences were amplified from cDNA with the immunoSEQ multiplex PCR, producing 87-bp fragments spanning the CDR3 region. Amplicons were sequenced on the Illumina HiSeq platform. Per the original workflow: PCR bias was computationally corrected using synthetic template baselines, reads within Hamming distance 2 were collapsed, and singletons that could not be merged were discarded. By aligning reads against IMGT, V, D and J genes, CDR3 length, and insertions or deletions at six rearrangement sites were assigned. Within each subset, clonotype counts were normalized to the number of sorted cells before true diversity and Gini coefficients were calculated with the tcR R package. The overlap coefficient, calculated on TCRB nucleotide sequences, was used to quantify repertoire sharing. Out-of-frame TCRB sequences from naive cells were analyzed to stand in for the pre-selection repertoire. The source is immuneACCESS, and TCRdb retained only in-frame sequences with V and J called. Part of the clones is not carried over; for the studies checked, unresolved V genes explain less than half of this, and the remainder is unexplained. The V and J calls and clone size were taken over from that table, and D and trimming were inferred from the DNA. This sample is represented by hundreds of thousands of clones; over 12% of them were singletons. In total, the top ten clones hold about 0.014% of the sample.

From each donor, a single peripheral blood sample of about 100 mL on average was drawn into heparinised tubes. Naive, central memory, regulatory and stem cell-like memory CD4+ T cells were sorted on a BD FACSAria II using a panel including CD45RO, CCR7, CD25, CD127, CD95 and CD27. A purity above 95% was achieved for all sorted populations. PBMCs were separated immediately by Lymphoprep density gradient centrifugation and were stained directly, without being cultured. So that batch effects would be minimized, each experiment stained and sorted samples in pairs, pairing one healthy donor with one patient. This clone turned up a few times. This clone's antigen is unknown. Base qualities were left out, and no much larger clone turns up one base away.

The specimen sequenced was naive CD4+ T cells from blood. The cell subset or site label on this specimen signifies: true naive CD4+ T cells. This receptor was obtained from a man younger than 35 with type 1 diabetes. The rearranged segments are TRBV7-9 and TRBJ1-2; TRBD1 agrees with 10 junctional bases. This receptor has the CDR3 CAMDRGTYGYTF. The DNA sequence reads TGTGCCATGGACAGGGGGACGTATGGCTACACCTTC.